Shown below are 32 T cell receptor beta chains from a single sample sequenced in a study of a mutant IDH1 vaccine in newly diagnosed glioma. Sequenced by immunoSEQ multiplex PCR; TCRdb stores in-frame clones only, minus some. The sample lists 60,000 to 75,000 clones; approximately 82% were seen once. Time point here: baseline, week 1 (first vaccination visit). Treatment of the sample: pre-vaccination baseline after standard-of-care therapy. Sequencing used peripheral blood mononuclear cells (PBMCs), obtained from a glioma patient treated with radiotherapy, temozolomide or both. The receptor source for this set is a woman aged 18 to 35 with glioma. Some clones in this sample may be carry-over from other donors' samples.

The chain uses TRBV7-2 and TRBJ2-7; D possibly corresponds to TRBD1 (5 bases). Per germline, CDR1 SGHTA and CDR2 FQGNSA. The germline V and J ends were trimmed by 0 bases and 5 bases, with 14 bases remaining between them. The CDR3 consists of 15 residues. The CDR3 DNA sequence: TGTGCCAGCAGCTTAGCGGACAACCAAAACAACGAGCAGTACTTC. Translation: CASSLADNQNNEQYF.

The CDR3 nucleotides read TGTGCCAGCATCCTTTCAGGGGGGGGGTATGGCTACACCTTC. Its protein product is CASILSGGGYGYTF. This chain connects TRBV28 to TRBJ1-2, with 7 bases lining up with TRBD1. The CDR3 runs 14 residues. Looked up from germline, CDR1 is MDHEN and CDR2 is SYDVKM. Germline trimming cut 7 bases from V and 5 bases from J; bases unmatched to any gene: 10.

The chain joins TRBV5-1 to TRBJ1-2; D gene uncertain. CDR3 length: 14 residues. CDR1 is SGHRS, CDR2 YFSETQ, per germline. Trimming removed 4 bases at V and 4 bases at J, with 14 bases between. The CDR3 loop reads CASSPGRVRYGYTF. The CDR3 bases are TGCGCCAGCAGCCCTGGGAGGGTTCGCTATGGCTACACCTTC.

The chain joins TRBV10-2 to TRBJ1-5; maybe TRBD1 (5 bases). The V and J ends lost 10 bases and 6 bases respectively, with 16 bases between them. The CDR3 consists of 13 residues. The germline gives CDR1 WSHSY, CDR2 SAAADI. CDR3 amino acids: CATRPRDGQPQHF. CDR3 nucleotides: TGCGCCACTCGACCCAGGGACGGTCAGCCCCAGCATTTT.

This clone has ten or more counts. V gene TRBV30 combines with J gene TRBJ2-7; tentative D call: TRBD2 (5 bases). Deletions cut 0 bases from V and 5 bases from J, with 14 bases between. CDR3 length equals 14 residues. Germline V CDR1 and CDR2: GTSNPN, SVGIG (reference sequence). The CDR3 DNA sequence: TGTGCCTGGAGTGTACGAGGGCTCCTACACGAGCAGTACTTC. As protein: CAWSVRGLLHEQYF.

The chain carries TRBV7-9 and TRBJ1-2; weak D call: TRBD1 (6 bases). Germline V gives CDR1 SEHNR, CDR2 FQNEAQ (reference sequence). V was cut by 3 bases and J by 6 bases, with 14 bases left in between. The CDR3 covers 14 residues. CDR3 bases: TGTGCCAGCAGCTTGGTCAGGACAGTAGATGGCTACACCTTC. Its translation is CASSLVRTVDGYTF.

This chain joins TRBV7-9 and TRBJ1-5; TRBD1 agrees at 9 bases. V was clipped by 5 bases and J by 4 bases; unmatched bases: 3. CDR3 length: 14 residues. Germline V lookup: CDR1 SEHNR, CDR2 FQNEAQ (reference sequence). The CDR3 coding sequence is TGTGCCAGCAGCCCCGGGACAGGGAATCAGCCCCAGCATTTT. Its translation is CASSPGTGNQPQHF.

The chain couples TRBV2 to TRBJ1-2, with D tentatively TRBD1 (5 bases). V dropped 6 bases and J dropped 4 bases, with 6 bases sitting between them. The germline gives CDR1 SNHLY, CDR2 FYNNEI. The CDR3 contains 11 residues. Here the CDR3 reads CASRRGYGYTF. The CDR3 DNA is TGTGCCAGCAGAAGGGGCTATGGCTACACCTTC.

The chain carries TRBV5-1 and TRBJ2-5; 13 bases fit TRBD2. The CDR3 extends over 16 amino acids. J gave up 5 bases and V 2 bases, and 6 bases lay outside the gene matches. The germline V gene has CDR1 SGHRS and CDR2 YFSETQ. In DNA, the CDR3 is TGCGCCAGCAGCTTCGGACTAGCGGGGGCGGCGGAGACCCAGTACTTC. The encoded protein is CASSFGLAGAAETQYF.

This clone was found once. V and J are TRBV5-1 and TRBJ2-2, with 9 nucleotides matching TRBD2. V dropped 4 bases and J dropped 8; count of bases not matched to a gene: 15. This CDR3 spans 17 amino acids. Looked up from germline, CDR1 is SGHRS and CDR2 is YFSETQ. CDR3 sequence (DNA): TGCGCCAGCAGCCAAAAGGGACTAGCAAGGGGGCCAGGGGAGCTGTTTTTT. Protein sequence: CASSQKGLARGPGELFF.

The V gene is TRBV5-1, the J gene TRBJ1-1; D unresolved. CDR3 length: 13 amino acids. Germline-derived CDR1 and CDR2 are SGHRS and YFSETQ. Trimming cost V 0 bases and J 3 bases, with 6 bases left between them. CDR3 bases: TGCGCCAGCAGCTTGGCAGGATACACTGAAGCTTTCTTT. It codes for CASSLAGYTEAFF.

The CDR3 is CASSEEGEDTEAFF. The CDR3 DNA is TGTGCCAGCAGTGAAGAGGGGGAGGACACTGAAGCTTTCTTT. The V and J genes are TRBV6-1 and TRBJ1-1; TRBD1 is a possible D gene (6 bases). CDR1 is MNHNS, CDR2 SASEGT, per germline. Trimming took off 1 base at V and 3 bases at J, with 9 bases between the two ends. This CDR3 contains 14 residues.

This clone was picked up one time. The V call is TRBV10-3, the J call TRBJ2-7; D call uncertain. V gave up 4 bases and J gave up 5 bases, with 9 bases separating them. From germline, CDR1 is ENHRY and CDR2 SYGVKD. The CDR3 is made up of 12 amino acids. CDR3 sequence: CAISVGGDEQYF. CDR3 nucleotide sequence: TGTGCCATCAGTGTGGGCGGCGACGAGCAGTACTTC.

The chain has TRBV19 and TRBJ2-5; 8 bases align to TRBD1. The CDR3 sequence is 15 residues long. Trimming removed 4 bases from V and 1 base from J; junction bases left unmatched: 5. Germline CDR1 reads LNHDA; CDR2 reads SQIVND (reference sequence). The CDR3 reads CASSTRTGPQETQYF. The DNA for the CDR3 is TGTGCCAGTAGTACTCGGACAGGGCCCCAAGAGACCCAGTACTTC.

The chain combines TRBV4-1 with TRBJ2-3; D unclear. Germline V gives CDR1 MGHRA, CDR2 YSYEKL. Trimming cost V 0 bases and J 3 bases, with 7 bases left between them. The CDR3 runs to 14 residues. The CDR3 DNA reads TGCGCCAGCAGCCAAGATAAAACGACAGATACGCAGTATTTT. Translating it yields CASSQDKTTDTQYF.

The chain couples TRBV7-2 to TRBJ1-1; D not resolved. The V end lost 6 bases, the J end lost 0 bases, and 8 bases lay between the germline ends. Per germline, CDR1 SGHTA and CDR2 FQGNSA. The CDR3 length is 13 residues. The CDR3 DNA is TGTGCCAGCAGTAAGTGGGTGAACACTGAAGCTTTCTTT. Translated, it gives CASSKWVNTEAFF.

This clone has a single count. The V gene is TRBV2, the J gene TRBJ2-5, with 7 bases that match TRBD2. The CDR3 runs 14 residues. Losses at the gene ends were 6 bases for V and 1 base for J; bases not matched to a gene: 5. Per the germline V gene, CDR1 is SNHLY and CDR2 is FYNNEI. CDR3 sequence (DNA): TGTGCCAGCAGGGCAGGGACTACCCAAGAGACCCAGTACTTC. It specifies CASRAGTTQETQYF.

The chain carries TRBV14 and TRBJ1-1; the D is unclear. Germline V gene sequence: CDR1 SGHDN, CDR2 FVKESK. Trimming took off 4 bases at V and 0 bases at J, with 9 bases between the two ends. This CDR3 region has 14 residues. The CDR3 spells CASSPGEMNTEAFF. CDR3 DNA sequence: TGTGCCAGCAGCCCTGGGGAGATGAACACTGAAGCTTTCTTT.

This clone was counted once. The chain joins TRBV5-6 to TRBJ1-2; 9 bases are a match to TRBD1. V shed 4 bases, J shed 4 bases, and the junction held 5 bases outside the gene matches. This CDR3 has 14 residues. Germline V gene data show CDR1 as SGHDT and CDR2 as YYEEEE. This CDR3 reads CASSQQGALYGYTF. The DNA for the CDR3 is TGTGCCAGCAGCCAACAGGGGGCCCTCTATGGCTACACCTTC.

J is TRBJ1-5 and V is TRBV10-2, with D uncertain. CDR1 is WSHSY, CDR2 SAAADI, per germline. CDR3 length: 13 amino acids. Trimming stripped 6 bases from V and 0 bases from J, with 6 bases between. The CDR3 is CASSGNSNQPQHF. CDR3 bases: TGCGCCAGCAGCGGTAATAGCAATCAGCCCCAGCATTTT.

The rearrangement uses TRBV19 and TRBJ1-2, with D perhaps TRBD1 (5 bases). Germline values: CDR1 LNHDA, CDR2 SQIVND (reference sequence). This CDR3 has 15 residues. The germline V and J ends were trimmed by 5 bases and 1 base, with 14 bases remaining between them. CDR3 in DNA: TGTGCCAGTAGTGCGTACAGGACGGGTAACTATGGCTACACCTTC. Translation: CASSAYRTGNYGYTF.

The chain couples TRBV5-1 to TRBJ1-2; the D gene is possibly TRBD1 (5 bases). V dropped 0 bases and J dropped 4 bases, with 10 bases sitting between them. This CDR3 region has 14 residues. CDR1 and CDR2 (germline): SGHRS, YFSETQ. This CDR3 is CASSLEGDRYGYTF. The CDR3 DNA reads as TGCGCCAGCAGCTTGGAAGGGGACCGCTATGGCTACACCTTC.

The J gene is TRBJ2-7, the V gene TRBV9; the D gene is possibly TRBD1 (5 bases). The length of the CDR3 is 15 residues. Germline V lookup: CDR1 SGDLS, CDR2 YYNGEE. Trimming removed 0 bases from V and 2 bases from J, with 12 bases in between. CDR3 in amino acids: CASSVGGSGAYEQYF. The CDR3 DNA reads as TGTGCCAGCAGCGTAGGGGGCAGTGGGGCCTACGAGCAGTACTTC.

For the CDR3, the DNA is TGTGCCAGCGGACAAATTCAGCCCCAGCATTTT. This gives the protein CASGQIQPQHF. The chain links TRBV7-9 to TRBJ1-5, with D possibly being TRBD1 (5 bases). CDR1 and CDR2 (germline): SEHNR, FQNEAQ (reference sequence). V was trimmed by 8 bases and J by 6 bases, leaving 8 bases between them. The CDR3 covers 11 residues.

This chain connects TRBV5-1 to TRBJ2-1; perhaps TRBD1 as D (5 bases). The ends were cut back, 1 base at V and 1 base at J, with 9 bases in the middle. The CDR3 is 15 residues long. Germline CDR1 reads SGHRS; CDR2 reads YFSETQ. CDR3 region: CASSLQGVSYNEQFF. The CDR3, as DNA: TGCGCCAGCAGCTTGCAAGGGGTATCCTACAATGAGCAGTTCTTC.

The J gene is TRBJ2-5, the V gene TRBV7-6; 11 bases fit TRBD2. The CDR3 consists of 19 residues. V shed 1 base and J 0 bases; nucleotides not matched to a gene: 10. Germline-derived CDR1 and CDR2 are SGHVS and FNYEAQ. As DNA, the CDR3 is TGTGCCAGCAGCTTAGAGTGGTCTAGCGGGGGGTCTAACCAAGAGACCCAGTACTTC. Translated: CASSLEWSSGGSNQETQYF. Based on the CDR3 plus reference TRBV7-6 and TRBJ2-5, the full variable domain is GAGVSQSPRYKVTKRGQDVALRCDPISGHVSLYWYRQALGQGPEFLTYFNYEAQQDKSGLPNDRFSAERPEGSISTLTIQRTEQRDSAMYRCASSLEWSSGGSNQETQYFGPGTRLLVL.

This rearrangement joins TRBV19 to TRBJ1-3; 9 bases match TRBD1. Trimming took 10 bases from V and 7 from J; bases not matched to a gene: 8. The CDR3 is 13 residues long. CDR1 and CDR2 from the germline V gene are LNHDA and SQIVND (reference sequence). Written as DNA, the CDR3 is TGTGCCACGCGGACAGGGGTATGGAACACCATATATTTT. Protein: CATRTGVWNTIYF.

The J gene is TRBJ1-4, the V gene TRBV15; TRBD1 agrees at 8 bases. The CDR3 is 14 residues long. The V gene's germline CDR1 is LNHNV and CDR2 YYDKDF (reference sequence). Trimming took 5 bases from V and 7 from J; bases not matched to a gene: 6. DNA of the CDR3: TGTGCCACCAGCGGACAGGGATTTGTTGAAAAACTGTTTTTT. Amino acid sequence: CATSGQGFVEKLFF. Full variable domain (rest looked up from reference TRBV15 and TRBJ1-4): DAMVIQNPRYQVTQFGKPVTLSCSQTLNHNVMYWYQQKSSQAPKLLFHYYDKDFNNEADTPDNFQSRRPNTSFCFLDIRSPGLGDTAMYLCATSGQGFVEKLFFGSGTQLSVL.

The chain has TRBV27 and TRBJ2-3; perhaps D is TRBD1 or TRBD2 (6 bases each). With 2 bases removed from V and 10 bases from J, the gap between germline ends came to 13 bases. Germline CDR1 and CDR2: MNHEY and SMNVEV (reference sequence). The CDR3 is made up of 13 amino acids. The CDR3 sequence: CASSLQVGGAQYF. CDR3 DNA sequence: TGTGCCAGCAGTTTACAGGTCGGGGGCGCGCAGTATTTT.

The V and J genes are TRBV7-2 and TRBJ1-5, with 7 bases lining up with TRBD1. This CDR3 is built from 15 residues. V shed 6 bases and J 2 bases; nucleotides not matched to a gene: 7. Germline V gives CDR1 SGHTA, CDR2 FQGNSA. CDR3 sequence (DNA): TGTGCCAGCAGTATGACAGGGTCGGGCAATCAGCCCCAGCATTTT. This translates into CASSMTGSGNQPQHF.

The chain carries TRBV11-2 and TRBJ2-5; D remains unclear. Trimming took off 7 bases at V and 5 bases at J, with 8 bases between the two ends. The length of the CDR3 is 11 residues. Germline lookup yields CDR1 SGHAT and CDR2 FQNNGV. In DNA form, the CDR3 reads TGTGCCAGCACCCGTAAGGAGACCCAGTACTTC. Encoded protein: CASTRKETQYF.

V gene TRBV5-4 combines with J gene TRBJ1-2; D is uncertain. CDR1 and CDR2 (germline): SGHNT, YYREEE (reference sequence). The CDR3 extends over 14 amino acids. V shed 1 base and J shed 7 bases, with 14 bases lying between them. The CDR3 here is CASSLNSHYSGYTF. CDR3 nucleotide sequence: TGTGCCAGCAGCTTGAACAGTCATTATTCTGGCTACACCTTC.